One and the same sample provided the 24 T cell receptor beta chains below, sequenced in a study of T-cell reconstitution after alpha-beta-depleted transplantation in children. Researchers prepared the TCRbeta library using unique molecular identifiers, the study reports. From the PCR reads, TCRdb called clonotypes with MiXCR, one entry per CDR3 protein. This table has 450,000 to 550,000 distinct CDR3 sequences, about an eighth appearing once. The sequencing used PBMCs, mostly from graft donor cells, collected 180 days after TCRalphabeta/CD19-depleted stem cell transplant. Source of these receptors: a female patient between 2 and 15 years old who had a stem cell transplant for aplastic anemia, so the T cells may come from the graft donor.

CDR3 region: CASSPPPLQREQFF. The DNA for the CDR3 is TGTGCCAGCAGTCCCCCTCCTCTTCAGCGCGAGCAGTTCTTC. This chain connects TRBV28 to TRBJ2-1; D gene ambiguous. Germline V gives CDR1 MDHEN, CDR2 SYDVKM. This CDR3 has 14 amino acids. Trimming cost V 5 bases and J 10 bases, with 18 bases left between them.

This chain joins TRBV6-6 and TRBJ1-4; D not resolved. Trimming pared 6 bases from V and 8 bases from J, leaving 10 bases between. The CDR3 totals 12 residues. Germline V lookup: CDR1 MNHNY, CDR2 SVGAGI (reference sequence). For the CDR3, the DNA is TGTGCCAGCAGACTCCCCTCGGAAAAACTGTTTTTT. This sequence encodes CASRLPSEKLFF.

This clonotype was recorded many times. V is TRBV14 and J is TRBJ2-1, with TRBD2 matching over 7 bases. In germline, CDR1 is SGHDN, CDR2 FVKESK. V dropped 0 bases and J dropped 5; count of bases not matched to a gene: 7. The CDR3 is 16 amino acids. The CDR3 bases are TGTGCCAGCAGCCAAGAGGTGGGAGGGCCTCACAATGAGCAGTTCTTC. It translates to CASSQEVGGPHNEQFF. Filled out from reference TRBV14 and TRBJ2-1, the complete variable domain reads EAGVTQFPSHSVIEKGQTVTLRCDPISGHDNLYWYRRVMGKEIKFLLHFVKESKQDESGMPNNRFLAERTGGTYSTLKVQPAELEDSGVYFCASSQEVGGPHNEQFFGPGTRLTVL.

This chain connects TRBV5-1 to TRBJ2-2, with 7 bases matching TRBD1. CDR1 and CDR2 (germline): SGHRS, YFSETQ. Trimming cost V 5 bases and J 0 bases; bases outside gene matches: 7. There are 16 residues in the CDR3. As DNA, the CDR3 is TGCGCCAGCAGTCCCGTCGGGACAGCGAACACCGGGGAGCTGTTTTTT. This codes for CASSPVGTANTGELFF.

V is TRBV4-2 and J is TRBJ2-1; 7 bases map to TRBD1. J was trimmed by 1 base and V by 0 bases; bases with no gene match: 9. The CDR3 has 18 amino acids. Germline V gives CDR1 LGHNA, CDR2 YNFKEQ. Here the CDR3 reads CASSQDGTGARSYNEQFF. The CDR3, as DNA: TGTGCCAGCAGCCAAGATGGTACAGGGGCAAGGTCCTACAATGAGCAGTTCTTC.

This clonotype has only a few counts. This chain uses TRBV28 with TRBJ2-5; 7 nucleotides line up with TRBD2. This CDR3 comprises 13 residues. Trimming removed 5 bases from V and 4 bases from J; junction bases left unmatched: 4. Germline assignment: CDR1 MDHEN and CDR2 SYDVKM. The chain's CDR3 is CASSTSVGETQYF. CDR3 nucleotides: TGTGCCAGCAGTACTAGCGTCGGAGAGACCCAGTACTTC.

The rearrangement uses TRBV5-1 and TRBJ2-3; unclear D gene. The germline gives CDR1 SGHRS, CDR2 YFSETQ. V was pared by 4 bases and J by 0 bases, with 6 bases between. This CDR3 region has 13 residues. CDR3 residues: CASSVTSTDTQYF. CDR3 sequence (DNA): TGCGCCAGCAGCGTGACTAGCACAGATACGCAGTATTTT.

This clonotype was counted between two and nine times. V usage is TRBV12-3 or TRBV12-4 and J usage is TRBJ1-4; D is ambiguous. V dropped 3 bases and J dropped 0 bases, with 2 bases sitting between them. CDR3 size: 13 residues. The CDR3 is CASSFSTNEKLFF. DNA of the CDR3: TGTGCCAGCAGTTTCTCAACTAATGAAAAACTGTTTTTT.

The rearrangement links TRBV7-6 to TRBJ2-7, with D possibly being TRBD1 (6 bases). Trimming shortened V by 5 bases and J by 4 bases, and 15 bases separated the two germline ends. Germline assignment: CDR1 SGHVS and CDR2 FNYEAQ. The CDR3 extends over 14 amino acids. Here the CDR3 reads CASSPSDRPYEQYF. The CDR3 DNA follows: TGTGCCAGCAGCCCATCGGACAGACCGTACGAGCAGTACTTC.

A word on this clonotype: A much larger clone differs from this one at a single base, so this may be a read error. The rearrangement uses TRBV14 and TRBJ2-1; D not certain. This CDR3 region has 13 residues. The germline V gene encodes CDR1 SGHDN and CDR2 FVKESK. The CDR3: CASSRATYNEHFF. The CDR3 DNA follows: TGTGCCAGCAGCCGAGCGACCTACAATGAGCATTTCTTC. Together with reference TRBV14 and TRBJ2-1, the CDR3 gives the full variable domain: EAGVTQFPSHSVIEKGQTVTLRCDPISGHDNLYWYRRVMGKEIKFLLHFVKESKQDESGMPNNRFLAERTGGTYSTLKVQPAELEDSGVYFCASSRATYNEHFFGPGTRLTVL.

CDR3 amino acids: CAWSAKYHNSLGHSGEQYV. The DNA for the CDR3 is TGTGCCTGGAGTGCCAAATACCACAATTCGTTGGGACATTCGGGAGAGCAGTACGTC. V gene TRBV30 combines with J gene TRBJ2-7; D may be TRBD1 (6 bases). Trimming removed 1 base at V and 7 bases at J, with 32 bases between. The V gene's germline CDR1 is GTSNPN and CDR2 SVGIG (reference sequence). CDR3 length: 19 amino acids.

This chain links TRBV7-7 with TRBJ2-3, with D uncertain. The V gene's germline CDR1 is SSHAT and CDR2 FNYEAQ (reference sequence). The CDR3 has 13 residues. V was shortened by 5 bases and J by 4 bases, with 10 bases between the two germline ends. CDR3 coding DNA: TGTGCCAGCAGCCGGAACTATGCAGATACGCAGTATTTT. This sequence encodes CASSRNYADTQYF. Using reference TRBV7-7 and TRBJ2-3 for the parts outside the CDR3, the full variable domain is GAGVSQSPRYKVTKRGQDVTLRCDPISSHATLYWYQQALGQGPEFLTYFNYEAQPDKSGLPSDRFSAERPEGSISTLTIQRTEQRDSAMYRCASSRNYADTQYFGPGTRLTVL.

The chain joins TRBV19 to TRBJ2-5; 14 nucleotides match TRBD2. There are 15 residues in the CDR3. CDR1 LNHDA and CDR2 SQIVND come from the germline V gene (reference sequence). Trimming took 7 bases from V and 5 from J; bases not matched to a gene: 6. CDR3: CASTLGLAGEETQYF. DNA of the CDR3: TGTGCCAGTACTCTGGGACTAGCGGGAGAGGAGACCCAGTACTTC.

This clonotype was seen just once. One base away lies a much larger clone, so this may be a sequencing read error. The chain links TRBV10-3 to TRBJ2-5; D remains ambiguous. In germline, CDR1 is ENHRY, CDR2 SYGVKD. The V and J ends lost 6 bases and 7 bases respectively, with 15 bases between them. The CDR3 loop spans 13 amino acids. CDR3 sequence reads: CAIRVDGEGTQYF. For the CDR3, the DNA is TGTGCCATCAGGGTGGACGGAGAAGGGACCCAGTACTTC.

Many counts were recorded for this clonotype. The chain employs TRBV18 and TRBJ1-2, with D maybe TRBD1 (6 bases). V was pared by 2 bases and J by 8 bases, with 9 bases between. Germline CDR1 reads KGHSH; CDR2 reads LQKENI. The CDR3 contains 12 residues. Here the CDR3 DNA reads TGTGCCAGCTCACCAAACAGGGACGGCTACACCTTC. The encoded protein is CASSPNRDGYTF. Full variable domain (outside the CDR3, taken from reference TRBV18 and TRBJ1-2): NAGVMQNPRHLVRRRGQEARLRCSPMKGHSHVYWYRQLPEEGLKFMVYLQKENIIDESGMPKERFSAEFPKEGPSILRIQQVVRGDSAAYFCASSPNRDGYTFGSGTRLTVV.

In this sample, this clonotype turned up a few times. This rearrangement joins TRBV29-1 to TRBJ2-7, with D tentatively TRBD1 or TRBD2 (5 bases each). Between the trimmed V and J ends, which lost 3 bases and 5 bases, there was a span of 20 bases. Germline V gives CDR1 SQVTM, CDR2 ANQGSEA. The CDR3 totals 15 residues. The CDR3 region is CSVDFKRGRWDEQYF. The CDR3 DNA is TGCAGCGTTGACTTTAAGAGGGGCCGGTGGGACGAGCAGTACTTC.

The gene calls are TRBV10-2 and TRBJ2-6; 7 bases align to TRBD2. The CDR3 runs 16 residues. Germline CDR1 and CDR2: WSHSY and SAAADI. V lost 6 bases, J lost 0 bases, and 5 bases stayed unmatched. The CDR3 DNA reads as TGCGCCAGCAGGGCGGGAGCGAACTCTGGGGCCAACGTCCTGACTTTC. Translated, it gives CASRAGANSGANVLTF.

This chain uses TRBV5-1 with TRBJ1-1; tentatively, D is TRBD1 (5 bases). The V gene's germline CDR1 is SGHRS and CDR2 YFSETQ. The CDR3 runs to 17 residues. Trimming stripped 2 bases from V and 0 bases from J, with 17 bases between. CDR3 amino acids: CASSLTLDRYMNTEAFF. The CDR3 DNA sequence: TGCGCCAGCAGCTTAACCCTTGACAGATACATGAACACTGAAGCTTTCTTT.

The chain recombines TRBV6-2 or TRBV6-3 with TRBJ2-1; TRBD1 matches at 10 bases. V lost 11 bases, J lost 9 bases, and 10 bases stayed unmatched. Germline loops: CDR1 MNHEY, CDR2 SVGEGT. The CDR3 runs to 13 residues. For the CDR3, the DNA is TGTGCCGAATCCGGGACAGGGGTGGGTGAGCAGTTCTTC. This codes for CAESGTGVGEQFF.

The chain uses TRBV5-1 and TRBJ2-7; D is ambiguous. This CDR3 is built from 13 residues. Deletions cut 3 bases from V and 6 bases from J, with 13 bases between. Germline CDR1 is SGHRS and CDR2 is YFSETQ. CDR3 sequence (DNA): TGCGCCAGCAGCTCCCTTTTGGAACCCGAGCAGTACTTC. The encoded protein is CASSSLLEPEQYF.

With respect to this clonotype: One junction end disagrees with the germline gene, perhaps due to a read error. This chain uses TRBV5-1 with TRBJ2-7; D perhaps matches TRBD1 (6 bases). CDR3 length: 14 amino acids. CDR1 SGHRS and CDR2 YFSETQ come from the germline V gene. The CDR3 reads CASSLQGPGYEEYF. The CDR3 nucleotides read TGCGCCAGCAGCTTGCAGGGGCCCGGCTACGAGGAGTACTTC. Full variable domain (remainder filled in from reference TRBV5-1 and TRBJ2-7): KAGVTQTPRYLIKTRGQQVTLSCSPISGHRSVSWYQQTPGQGLQFLFEYFSETQRNKGNFPGRFSGRQFSNSRSEMNVSTLELGDSALYLCASSLQGPGYEEYFGPGTRLTVT.

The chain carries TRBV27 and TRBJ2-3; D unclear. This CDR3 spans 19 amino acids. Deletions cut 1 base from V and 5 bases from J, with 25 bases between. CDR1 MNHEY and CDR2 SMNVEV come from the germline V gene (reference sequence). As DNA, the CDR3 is TGTGCCAGCAGTTTATATCCTCTCGCAACCCATGCCCGGTTAGATACGCAGTATTTT. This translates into CASSLYPLATHARLDTQYF.

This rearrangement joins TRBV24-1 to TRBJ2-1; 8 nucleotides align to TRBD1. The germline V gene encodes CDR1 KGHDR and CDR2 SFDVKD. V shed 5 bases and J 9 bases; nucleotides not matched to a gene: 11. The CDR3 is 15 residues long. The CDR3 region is CATSGSGQGAVEQFF. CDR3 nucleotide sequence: TGTGCCACCAGTGGATCGGGGCAGGGGGCGGTTGAGCAGTTCTTC.

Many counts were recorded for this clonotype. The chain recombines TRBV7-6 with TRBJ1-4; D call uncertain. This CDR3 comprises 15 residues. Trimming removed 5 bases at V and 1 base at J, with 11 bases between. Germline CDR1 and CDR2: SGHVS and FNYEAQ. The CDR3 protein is CASSLRLGTNEKLFF. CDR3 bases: TGTGCCAGCAGCCTTCGGCTGGGAACTAATGAAAAACTGTTTTTT.